There are a few counts of the clone carrying this T cell receptor beta chain. Patients of the Seattle cohort, enrolled during active infection, were followed longitudinally. These data originate in a study of blood T cell repertoires in COVID-19. Sequencing used immunoSEQ multiplex PCR; TCRdb keeps in-frame clones, though not all of them. The repertoire holds roughly 350,000 clones, with 85% to 90% as singletons. The CDR3 contains 14 residues. CDR1 is MNHEY and CDR2 is SVGEGT in the germline V gene. V lost 6 bases to trimming and J lost 5 bases; unmatched junction nucleotides: 6. This receptor was identified in a woman aged 70-85 years with COVID-19, enrolled during active disease. The gene calls are TRBV6-2 or TRBV6-3 and TRBJ1-4, with 7 bases identical to TRBD1. Sample: peripheral blood. The CDR3 protein is CASSDRTGNEKLFF. The CDR3 region has the DNA TGTGCCAGCAGCGACCGGACAGGAAATGAAAAACTGTTTTTT.